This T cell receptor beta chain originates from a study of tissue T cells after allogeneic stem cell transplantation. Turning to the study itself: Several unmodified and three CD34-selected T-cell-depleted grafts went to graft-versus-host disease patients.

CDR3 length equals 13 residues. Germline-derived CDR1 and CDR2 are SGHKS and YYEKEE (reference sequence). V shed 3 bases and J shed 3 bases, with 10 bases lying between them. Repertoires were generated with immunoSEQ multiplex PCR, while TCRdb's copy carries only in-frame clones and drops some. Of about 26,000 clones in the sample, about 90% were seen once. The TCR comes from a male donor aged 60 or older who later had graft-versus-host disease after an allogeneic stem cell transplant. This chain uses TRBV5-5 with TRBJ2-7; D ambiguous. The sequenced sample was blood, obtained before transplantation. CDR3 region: CASSSGVSYEQYF. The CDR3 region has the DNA TGTGCCAGCAGCTCAGGAGTCAGCTACGAGCAGTACTTC.